Sequencing of this TCR beta chain was carried out in a study of cytomegalovirus exposure and HLA in healthy donors. Germline values: CDR1 GTSNPN, CDR2 SVGIG (reference sequence). The CDR3 extends over 13 amino acids. Unmatched junction bases numbered 6, after V lost 4 bases and J lost 9 bases. The primer mix had 60 Vbeta and 13 Jbeta primers. Here immunoSEQ multiplex PCR was the method, and the copy in TCRdb shows in-frame clones only, minus some. The sample has roughly 120,000 clones, about 80% seen once; the top ten hold 3.5% to 4.5%. Study results and caveats: The dataset shows that most TCR sequences were rare, while some public TCRs occurred in many donors. For TCR beta chains, V- and J-gene trimming was later linked to a missense DCLRE1C variant.

This clone was found a few times. Its antigen is not known. The sequence was obtained from a man under 40 in good health and CMV-seropositive. The chain carries TRBV30 and TRBJ2-1; 10 bases are a match to TRBD2. The specimen was PBMCs. DNA of the CDR3: TGTGCCTGGACCCTAGCGGGAGACGGTGAGCAGTTCTTC. Amino acids: CAWTLAGDGEQFF.